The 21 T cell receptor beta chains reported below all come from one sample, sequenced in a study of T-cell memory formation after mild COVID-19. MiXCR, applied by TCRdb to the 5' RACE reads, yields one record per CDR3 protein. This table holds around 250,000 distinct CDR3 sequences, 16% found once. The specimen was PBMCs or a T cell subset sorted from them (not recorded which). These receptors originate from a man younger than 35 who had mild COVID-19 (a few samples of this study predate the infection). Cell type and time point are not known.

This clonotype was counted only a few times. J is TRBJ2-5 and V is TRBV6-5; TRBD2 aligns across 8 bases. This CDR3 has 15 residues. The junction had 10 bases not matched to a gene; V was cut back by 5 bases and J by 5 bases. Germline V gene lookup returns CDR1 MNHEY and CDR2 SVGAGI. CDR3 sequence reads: CASSPRGGGGETQYF. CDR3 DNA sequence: TGTGCCAGCAGTCCTCGGGGGGGCGGAGGGGAGACCCAGTACTTC.

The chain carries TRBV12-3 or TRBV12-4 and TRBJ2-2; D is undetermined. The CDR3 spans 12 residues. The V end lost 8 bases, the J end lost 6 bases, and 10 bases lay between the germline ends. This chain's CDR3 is CASARRAGELFF. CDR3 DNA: TGTGCCAGCGCCCGTAGGGCCGGGGAGCTGTTTTTT.

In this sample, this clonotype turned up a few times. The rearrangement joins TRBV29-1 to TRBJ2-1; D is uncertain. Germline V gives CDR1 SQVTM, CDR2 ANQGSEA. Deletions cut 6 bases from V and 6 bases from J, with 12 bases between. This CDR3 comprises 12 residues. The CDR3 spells CSVTGRPNEQFF. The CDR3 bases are TGCAGCGTGACCGGACGGCCCAATGAGCAGTTCTTC.

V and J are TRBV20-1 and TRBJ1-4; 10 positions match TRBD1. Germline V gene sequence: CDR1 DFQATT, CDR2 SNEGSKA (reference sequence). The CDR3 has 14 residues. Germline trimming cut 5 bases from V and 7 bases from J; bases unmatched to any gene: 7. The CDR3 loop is CSARKDRGIEKLFF. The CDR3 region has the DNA TGCAGTGCTCGAAAGGACAGGGGGATTGAAAAACTGTTTTTT.

The CDR3, as DNA: TGTGCTAGTGGTTTTTTGGCTCCCCAGTACTTC. It specifies CASGFLAPQYF. The V call is TRBV12-5, the J call TRBJ2-5; D is uncertain. CDR1 LGHNT and CDR2 FRNRAP come from the germline V gene. CDR3 size: 11 residues. The V end was cut by 3 bases, the J end by 9 bases, with 8 bases between. Using reference TRBV12-5 and TRBJ2-5 for the parts outside the CDR3, the full variable domain is DARVTQTPRHKVTEMGQEVTMRCQPILGHNTVFWYRQTMMQGLELLAYFRNRAPLDDSGMPKDRFSAEMPDATLATLKIQPSEPRDSAVYFCASGFLAPQYFGPGTRLLVL.

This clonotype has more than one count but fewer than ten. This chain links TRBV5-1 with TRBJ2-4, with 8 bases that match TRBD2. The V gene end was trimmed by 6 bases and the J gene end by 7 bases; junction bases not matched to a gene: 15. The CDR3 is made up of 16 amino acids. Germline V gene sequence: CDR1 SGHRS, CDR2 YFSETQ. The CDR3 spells CASTPGGGASLNIQYF. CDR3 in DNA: TGCGCCAGCACCCCCGGGGGGGGCGCATCTCTGAACATTCAGTACTTC.

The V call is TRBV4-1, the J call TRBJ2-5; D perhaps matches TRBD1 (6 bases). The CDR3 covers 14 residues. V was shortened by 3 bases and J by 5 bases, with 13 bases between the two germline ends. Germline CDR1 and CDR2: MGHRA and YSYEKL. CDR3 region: CASSQLGARETQYF. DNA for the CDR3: TGCGCCAGCAGCCAGTTGGGGGCAAGGGAGACCCAGTACTTC.

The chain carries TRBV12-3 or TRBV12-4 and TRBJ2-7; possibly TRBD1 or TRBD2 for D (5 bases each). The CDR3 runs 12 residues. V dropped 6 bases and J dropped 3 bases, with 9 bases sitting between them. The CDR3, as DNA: TGTGCCAGCAGCAGGGACGTCTACGAGCAGTACGTC. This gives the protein CASSRDVYEQYV.

The CDR3 is CASSLGGGAGANVLTF. As DNA, the CDR3 is TGTGCCAGCAGCTTAGGTGGGGGGGCTGGGGCCAACGTCCTGACTTTC. The V and J genes are TRBV7-3 and TRBJ2-6; 7 bases agree with TRBD2. From germline, CDR1 is SGHTA and CDR2 FQGTGA. V shed 2 bases and J 2 bases; nucleotides not matched to a gene: 3. This CDR3 has 16 amino acids.

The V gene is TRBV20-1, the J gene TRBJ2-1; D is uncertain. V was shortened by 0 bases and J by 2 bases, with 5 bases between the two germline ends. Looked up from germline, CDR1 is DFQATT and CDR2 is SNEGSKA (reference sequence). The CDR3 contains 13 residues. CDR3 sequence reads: CSARDSTYNEQFF. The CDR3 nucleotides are TGCAGTGCTAGAGATTCCACCTACAATGAGCAGTTCTTC.

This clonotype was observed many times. DNA of the CDR3: TGTGCCAGCGGCGCGTCCGCTGAAGCTTTCTTT. It translates to CASGASAEAFF. V usage is TRBV27 and J usage is TRBJ1-1; D gene ambiguous. Germline assignment: CDR1 MNHEY and CDR2 SMNVEV (reference sequence). The CDR3 is made up of 11 amino acids. V was shortened by 8 bases and J by 6 bases, with 10 bases between the two germline ends.

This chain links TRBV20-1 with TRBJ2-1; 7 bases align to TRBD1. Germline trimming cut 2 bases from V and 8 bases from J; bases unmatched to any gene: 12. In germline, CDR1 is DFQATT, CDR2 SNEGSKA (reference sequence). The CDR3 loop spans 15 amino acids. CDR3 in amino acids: CSARTPGQNIDEQFF. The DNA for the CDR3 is TGCAGTGCTAGAACTCCGGGACAGAACATCGATGAGCAGTTCTTC.

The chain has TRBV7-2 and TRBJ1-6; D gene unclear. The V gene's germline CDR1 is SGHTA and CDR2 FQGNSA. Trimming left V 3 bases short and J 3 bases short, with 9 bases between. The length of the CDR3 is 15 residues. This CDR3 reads CASSFGPHYNSPLHF. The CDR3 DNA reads TGTGCCAGCAGCTTTGGGCCCCACTATAATTCACCCCTCCACTTT.

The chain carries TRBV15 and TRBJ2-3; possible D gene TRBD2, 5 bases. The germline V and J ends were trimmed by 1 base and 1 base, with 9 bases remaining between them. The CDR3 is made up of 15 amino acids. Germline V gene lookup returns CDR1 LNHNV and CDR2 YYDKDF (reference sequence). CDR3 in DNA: TGTGCCACCAGCAGAGGAGGGCTAGGCACAGATACGCAGTATTTT. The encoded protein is CATSRGGLGTDTQYF.

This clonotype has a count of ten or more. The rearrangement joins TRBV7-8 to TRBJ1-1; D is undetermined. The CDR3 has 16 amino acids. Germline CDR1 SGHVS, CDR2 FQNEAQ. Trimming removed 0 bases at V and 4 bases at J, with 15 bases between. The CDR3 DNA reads TGTGCCAGCAGCTTAGCCAGAATCAACCTCATCACTGAAGCTTTCTTT. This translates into CASSLARINLITEAFF. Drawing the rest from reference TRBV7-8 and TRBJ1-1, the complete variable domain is GAGVSQSPRYKVAKRGQDVALRCDPISGHVSLFWYQQALGQGPEFLTYFQNEAQLDKSGLPSDRFFAERPEGSVSTLKIQRTQQEDSAVYLCASSLARINLITEAFFGQGTRLTVV.

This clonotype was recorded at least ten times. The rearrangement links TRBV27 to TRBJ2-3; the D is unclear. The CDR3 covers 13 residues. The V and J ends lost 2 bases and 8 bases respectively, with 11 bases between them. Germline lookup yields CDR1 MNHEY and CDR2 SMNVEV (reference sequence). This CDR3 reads CASSLLVEGTQYF. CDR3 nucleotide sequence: TGTGCCAGCAGTTTACTGGTCGAAGGTACGCAGTATTTT.

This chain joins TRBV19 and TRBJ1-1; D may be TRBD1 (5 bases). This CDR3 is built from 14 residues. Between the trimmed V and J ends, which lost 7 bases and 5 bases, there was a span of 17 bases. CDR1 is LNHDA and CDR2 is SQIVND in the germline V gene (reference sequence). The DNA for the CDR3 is TGTGCCAGTATGGGAGTGGGACCCAGGACTGAAGCTTTCTTT. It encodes CASMGVGPRTEAFF. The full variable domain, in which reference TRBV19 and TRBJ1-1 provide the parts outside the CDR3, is DGGITQSPKYLFRKEGQNVTLSCEQNLNHDAMYWYRQDPGQGLRLIYYSQIVNDFQKGDIAEGYSVSREKKESFPLTVTSAQKNPTAFYLCASMGVGPRTEAFFGQGTRLTVV.

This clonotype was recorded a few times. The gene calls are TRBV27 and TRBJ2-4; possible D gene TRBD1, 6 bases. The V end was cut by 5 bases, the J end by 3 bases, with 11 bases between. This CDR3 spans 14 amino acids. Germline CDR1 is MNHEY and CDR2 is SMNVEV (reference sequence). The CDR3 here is CASSLLGGKNIQYF. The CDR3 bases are TGTGCCAGCAGTCTACTAGGGGGCAAAAACATTCAGTACTTC.

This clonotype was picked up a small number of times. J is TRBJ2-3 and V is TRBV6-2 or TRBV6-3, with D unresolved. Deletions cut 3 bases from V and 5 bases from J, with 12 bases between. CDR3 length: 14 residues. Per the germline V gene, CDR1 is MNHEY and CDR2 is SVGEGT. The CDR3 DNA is TGTGCCAGCAGTTATCACGACTGGGGAGATACGCAGTATTTT. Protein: CASSYHDWGDTQYF.

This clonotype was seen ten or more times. The chain's CDR3 is CASSFQGYEQYF. The CDR3 nucleotides read TGTGCCAGCAGTTTCCAGGGGTACGAGCAGTACTTC. The rearrangement uses TRBV12-3 or TRBV12-4 and TRBJ2-7; perhaps TRBD1 as D (6 bases). The V gene lost 3 bases and the J gene lost 4 bases, with 7 bases spanning the gap. The CDR3 runs 12 residues.

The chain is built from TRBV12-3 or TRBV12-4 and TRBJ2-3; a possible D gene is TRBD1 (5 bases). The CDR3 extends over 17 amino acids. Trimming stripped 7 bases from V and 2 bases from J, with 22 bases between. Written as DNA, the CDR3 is TGTGCCAGCAATGGGGCGAATCTCCCACCCAACACAGATACGCAGTATTTT. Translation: CASNGANLPPNTDTQYF.